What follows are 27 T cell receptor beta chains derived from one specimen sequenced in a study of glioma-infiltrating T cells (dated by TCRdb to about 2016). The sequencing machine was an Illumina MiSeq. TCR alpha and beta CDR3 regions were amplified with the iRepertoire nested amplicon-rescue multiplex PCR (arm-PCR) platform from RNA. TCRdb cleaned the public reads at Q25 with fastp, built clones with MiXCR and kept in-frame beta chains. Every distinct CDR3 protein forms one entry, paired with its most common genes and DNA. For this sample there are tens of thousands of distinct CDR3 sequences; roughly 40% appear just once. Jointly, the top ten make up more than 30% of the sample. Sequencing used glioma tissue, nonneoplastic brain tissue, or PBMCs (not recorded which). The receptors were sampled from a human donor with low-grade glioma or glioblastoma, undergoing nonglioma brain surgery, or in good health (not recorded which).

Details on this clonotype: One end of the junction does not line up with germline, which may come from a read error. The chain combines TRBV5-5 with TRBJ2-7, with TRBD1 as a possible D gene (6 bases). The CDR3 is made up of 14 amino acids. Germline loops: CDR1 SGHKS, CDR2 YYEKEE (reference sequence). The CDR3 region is CASSSGTIGLEQYF. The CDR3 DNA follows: TGCGCCAGCTCGTCCGGGACAATAGGGCTCGAGCAGTACTTC.

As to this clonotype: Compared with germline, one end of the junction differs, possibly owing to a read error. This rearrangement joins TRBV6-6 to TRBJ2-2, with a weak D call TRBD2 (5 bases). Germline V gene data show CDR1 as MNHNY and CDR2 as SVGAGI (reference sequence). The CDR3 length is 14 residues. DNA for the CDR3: TGTGCCAGCAGTTACAACAGATTCACCGGGGAGCTGTCTTTT. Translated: CASSYNRFTGELSF.

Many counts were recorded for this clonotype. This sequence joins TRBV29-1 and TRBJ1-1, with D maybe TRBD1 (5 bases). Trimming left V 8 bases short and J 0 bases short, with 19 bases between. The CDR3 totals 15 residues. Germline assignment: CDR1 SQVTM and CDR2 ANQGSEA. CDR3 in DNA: TGCAGCCATCGGGGGGGTGGTTCGATGAACACTGAAGCTTTCTTT. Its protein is CSHRGGGSMNTEAFF.

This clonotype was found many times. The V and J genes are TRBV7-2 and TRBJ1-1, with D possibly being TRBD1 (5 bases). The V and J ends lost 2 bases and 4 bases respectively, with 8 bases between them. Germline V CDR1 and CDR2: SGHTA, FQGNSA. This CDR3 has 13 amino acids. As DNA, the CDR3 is TGTGCCAGCAGCTTACGTAGGGGCACTGAAGCTTTCTTT. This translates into CASSLRRGTEAFF.

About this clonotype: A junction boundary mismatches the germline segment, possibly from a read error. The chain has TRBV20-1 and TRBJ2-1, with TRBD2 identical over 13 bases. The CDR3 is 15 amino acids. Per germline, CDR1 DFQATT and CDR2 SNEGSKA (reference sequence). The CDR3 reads CSAPWTSGSHNEQLF. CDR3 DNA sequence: TGCAGTGCTCCTTGGACTAGCGGGAGTCACAATGAGCAGCTCTTC.

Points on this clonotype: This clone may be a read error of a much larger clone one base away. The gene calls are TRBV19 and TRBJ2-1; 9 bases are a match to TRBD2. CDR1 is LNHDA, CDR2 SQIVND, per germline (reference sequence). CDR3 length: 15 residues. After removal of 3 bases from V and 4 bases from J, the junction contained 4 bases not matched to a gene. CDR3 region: CASSIGTSSYNEQFF. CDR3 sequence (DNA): TGTGCCAGTAGTATCGGGACTAGCAGTTACAATGAGCAGTTCTTC.

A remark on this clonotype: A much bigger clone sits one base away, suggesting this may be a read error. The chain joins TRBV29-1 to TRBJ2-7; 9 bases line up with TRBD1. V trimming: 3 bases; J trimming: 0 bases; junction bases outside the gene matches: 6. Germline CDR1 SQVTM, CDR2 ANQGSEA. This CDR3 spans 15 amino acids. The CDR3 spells CSVELTGGISYEQYF. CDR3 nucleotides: TGCAGCGTTGAGCTGACAGGGGGAATCTCCTACGAGCAGTACTTC.

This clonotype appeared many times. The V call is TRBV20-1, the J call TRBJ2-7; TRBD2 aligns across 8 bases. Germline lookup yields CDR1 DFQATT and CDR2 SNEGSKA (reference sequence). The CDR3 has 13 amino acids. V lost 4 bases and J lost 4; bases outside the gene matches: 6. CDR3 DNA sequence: TGCAGTGCTACAGCGGGAGCGGGGTACGAGCAGTACTTC. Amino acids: CSATAGAGYEQYF.

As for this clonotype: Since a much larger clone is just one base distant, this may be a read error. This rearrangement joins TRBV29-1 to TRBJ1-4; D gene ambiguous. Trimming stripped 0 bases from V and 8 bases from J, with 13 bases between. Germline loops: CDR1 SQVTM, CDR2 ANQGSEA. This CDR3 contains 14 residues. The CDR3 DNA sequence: TGCAGCGTTGAAGACACAGCGAGGCCGGAAAAACTGTTTTTT. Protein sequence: CSVEDTARPEKLFF.

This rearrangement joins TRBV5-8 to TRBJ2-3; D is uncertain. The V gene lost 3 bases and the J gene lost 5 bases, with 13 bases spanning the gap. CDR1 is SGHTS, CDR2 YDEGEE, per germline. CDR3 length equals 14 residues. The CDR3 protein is CASSSQIRKDTQYF. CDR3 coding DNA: TGTGCCAGCAGCTCCCAAATTAGGAAAGATACGCAGTATTTT.

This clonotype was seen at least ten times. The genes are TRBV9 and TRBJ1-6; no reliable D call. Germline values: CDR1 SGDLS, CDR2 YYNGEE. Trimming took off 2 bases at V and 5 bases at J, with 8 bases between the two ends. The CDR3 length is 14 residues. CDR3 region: CASSVARDNSPLHF. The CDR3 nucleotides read TGTGCCAGCAGCGTTGCCCGGGATAATTCACCCCTCCACTTT.

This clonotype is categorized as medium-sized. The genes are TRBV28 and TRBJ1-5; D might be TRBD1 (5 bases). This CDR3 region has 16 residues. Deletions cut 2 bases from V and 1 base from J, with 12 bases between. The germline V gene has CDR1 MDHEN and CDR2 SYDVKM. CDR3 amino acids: CASSLVWGRSNQPQHF. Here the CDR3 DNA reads TGTGCCAGCAGTTTAGTTTGGGGGAGGAGCAATCAGCCCCAGCATTTT.

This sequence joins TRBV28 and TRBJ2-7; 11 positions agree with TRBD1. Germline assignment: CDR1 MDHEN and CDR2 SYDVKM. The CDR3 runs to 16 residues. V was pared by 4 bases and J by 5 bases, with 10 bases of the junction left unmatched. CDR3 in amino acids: CASSYSPGQGEDEQYF. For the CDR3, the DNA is TGTGCCAGCAGTTACTCCCCGGGACAGGGGGAGGACGAGCAGTACTTC.

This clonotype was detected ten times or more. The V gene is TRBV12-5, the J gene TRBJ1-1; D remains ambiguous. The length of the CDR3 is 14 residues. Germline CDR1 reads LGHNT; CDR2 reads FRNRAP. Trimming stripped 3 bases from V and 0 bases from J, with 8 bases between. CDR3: CASGLETVNTEAFF. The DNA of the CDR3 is TGTGCTAGTGGTTTAGAGACGGTGAACACTGAAGCTTTCTTT.

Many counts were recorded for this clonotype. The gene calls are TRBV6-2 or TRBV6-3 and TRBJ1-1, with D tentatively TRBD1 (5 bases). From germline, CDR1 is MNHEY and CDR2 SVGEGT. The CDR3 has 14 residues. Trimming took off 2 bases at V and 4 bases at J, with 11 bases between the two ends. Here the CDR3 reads CASSYGGVGTEAFF. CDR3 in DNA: TGTGCCAGCAGTTACGGAGGGGTGGGCACTGAAGCTTTCTTT.

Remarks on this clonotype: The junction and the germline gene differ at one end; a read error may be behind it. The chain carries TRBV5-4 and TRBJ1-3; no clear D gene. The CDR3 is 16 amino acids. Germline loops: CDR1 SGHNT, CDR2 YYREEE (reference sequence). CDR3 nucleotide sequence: TGTGCCAGCAGCCTAGGATGGAGGGCGTCTGGAAACACCATACATTTT. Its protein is CASSLGWRASGNTIHF.

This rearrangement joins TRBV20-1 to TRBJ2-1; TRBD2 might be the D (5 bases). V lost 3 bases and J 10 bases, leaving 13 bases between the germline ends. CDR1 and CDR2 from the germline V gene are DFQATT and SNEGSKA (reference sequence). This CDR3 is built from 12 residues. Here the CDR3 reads CSASLDSYEQFF. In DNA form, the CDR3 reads TGCAGTGCTAGCCTGGACTCCTACGAGCAGTTCTTC.

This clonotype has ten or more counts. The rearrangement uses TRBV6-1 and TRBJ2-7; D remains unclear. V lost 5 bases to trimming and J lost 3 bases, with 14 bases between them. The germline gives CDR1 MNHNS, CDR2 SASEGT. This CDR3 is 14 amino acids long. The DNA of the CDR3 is TGTGCCAGCAGTTCCCCCTCGGACCTCTACGAGCAGTACTTC. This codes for CASSSPSDLYEQYF.

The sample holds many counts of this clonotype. The CDR3 DNA reads as TGTGCCAGCAGTTTAGGACAGGGTCCCCTCTATGGCTACACCTTC. This translates into CASSLGQGPLYGYTF. The V gene is TRBV6-1, the J gene TRBJ1-2; the match to TRBD1 covers 8 bases. Unmatched junction bases numbered 9, after V lost 5 bases and J lost 4 bases. Germline V gene lookup returns CDR1 MNHNS and CDR2 SASEGT. The length of the CDR3 is 15 residues.

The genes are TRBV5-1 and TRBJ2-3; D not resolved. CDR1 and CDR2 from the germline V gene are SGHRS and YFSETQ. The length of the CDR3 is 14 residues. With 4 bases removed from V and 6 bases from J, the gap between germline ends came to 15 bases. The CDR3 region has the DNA TGCGCCAGCAGCCAGGAATTCGGATCGGATACGCAGTATTTT. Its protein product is CASSQEFGSDTQYF. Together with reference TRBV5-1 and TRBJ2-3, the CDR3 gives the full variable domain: KAGVTQTPRYLIKTRGQQVTLSCSPISGHRSVSWYQQTPGQGLQFLFEYFSETQRNKGNFPGRFSGRQFSNSRSEMNVSTLELGDSALYLCASSQEFGSDTQYFGPGTRLTVL.

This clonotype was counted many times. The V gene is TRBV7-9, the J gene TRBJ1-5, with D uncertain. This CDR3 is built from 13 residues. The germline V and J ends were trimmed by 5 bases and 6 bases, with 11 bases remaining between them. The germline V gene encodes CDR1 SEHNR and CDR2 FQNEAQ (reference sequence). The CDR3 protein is CASSPYLGQPQHF. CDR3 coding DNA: TGTGCCAGCAGCCCATACTTGGGTCAGCCCCAGCATTTT.

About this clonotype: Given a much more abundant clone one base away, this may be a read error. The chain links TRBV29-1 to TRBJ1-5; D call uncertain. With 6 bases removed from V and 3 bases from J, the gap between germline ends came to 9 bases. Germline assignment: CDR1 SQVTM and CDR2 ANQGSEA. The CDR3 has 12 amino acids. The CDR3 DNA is TGCAGCGTCGGGAAAGTCAATCAGCCCCAGCATTTT. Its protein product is CSVGKVNQPQHF.

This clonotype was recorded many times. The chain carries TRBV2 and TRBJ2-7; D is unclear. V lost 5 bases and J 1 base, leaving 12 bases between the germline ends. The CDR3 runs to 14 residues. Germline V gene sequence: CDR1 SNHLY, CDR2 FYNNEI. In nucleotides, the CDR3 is TGTGCCAGCAGTTCAGGAGTCGGGTCCTACGAGCAGTACTTC. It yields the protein CASSSGVGSYEQYF.

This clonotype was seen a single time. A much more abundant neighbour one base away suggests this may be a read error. CDR3 coding DNA: TGTGTCAGCAGTCTCGAGGGAGAGCAGTTCTTC. This translates into CVSSLEGEQFF. The chain is built from TRBV12-3 or TRBV12-4 and TRBJ2-1; TRBD2 is a possible D gene (5 bases). This CDR3 region has 11 residues.

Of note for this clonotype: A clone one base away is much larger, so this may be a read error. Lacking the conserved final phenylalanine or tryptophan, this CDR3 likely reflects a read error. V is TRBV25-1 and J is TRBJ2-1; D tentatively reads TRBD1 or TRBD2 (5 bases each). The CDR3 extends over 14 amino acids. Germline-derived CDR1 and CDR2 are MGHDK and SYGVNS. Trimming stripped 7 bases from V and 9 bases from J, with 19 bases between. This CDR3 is CASTDRATRGEQFI. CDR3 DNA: TGTGCCAGCACAGATAGGGCGACGAGGGGTGAGCAGTTCATC.

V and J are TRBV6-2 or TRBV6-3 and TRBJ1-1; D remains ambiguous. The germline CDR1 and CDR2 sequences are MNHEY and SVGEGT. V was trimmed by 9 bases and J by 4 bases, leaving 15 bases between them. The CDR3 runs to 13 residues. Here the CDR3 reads CARPPHSGTEAFF. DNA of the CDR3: TGTGCCAGACCACCACATTCGGGCACTGAAGCTTTCTTT.

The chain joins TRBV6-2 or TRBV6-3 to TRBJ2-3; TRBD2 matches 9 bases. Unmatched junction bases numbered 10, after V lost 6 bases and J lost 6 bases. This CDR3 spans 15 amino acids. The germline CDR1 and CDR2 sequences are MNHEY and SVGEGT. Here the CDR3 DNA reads TGTGCCAGCAGCCCCAGTAGCGGGAGTACGGATACGCAGTATTTT. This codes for CASSPSSGSTDTQYF.